Here is one T cell receptor beta chain with its context. The data derive from a study of radiotherapy plus CTLA-4 blockade in lung cancer. Some clones are missing from TCRdb's copy, which holds only in-frame ones; the method was immunoSEQ multiplex PCR. The sample contains approximately 80,000 clones, 84% of which appear only once. The CDR3 is 15 residues long. V lost 3 bases and J lost 2, with 14 bases in between. Germline loops: CDR1 MGHDK, CDR2 SYGVNS. This chain uses TRBV25-1 with TRBJ2-7; D is perhaps TRBD2 (6 bases). The receptor's source is a human donor with non-small cell lung cancer who had stable disease on radiotherapy plus ipilimumab. The source was peripheral blood, collected from a patient treated with radiotherapy plus ipilimumab. CDR3 bases: TGTGCCAGCAGTGACCCCCGGACTACTACCTACGAGCAGTACTTC. Its translation: CASSDPRTTTYEQYF.